This is a list of T cell receptor beta chains from one sample in a study of sequential checkpoint blockade in melanoma. The repertoire was sequenced with immunoSEQ multiplex PCR; TCRdb's copy has only in-frame clones and lacks some. Here the sample spans about 18,000 clones, around 70% being singletons. The input for sequencing was CD8+ T cells sorted from blood (inferred from file names), taken from a patient given nivolumab and ipilimumab in sequence. These receptors were obtained from a human donor with melanoma. Each CDR3 is given without its conserved first and last residue. Each record gives: J gene, V gene, clone size, CDR3 protein. Size tells how often a clone was seen (once, few, many) or the class of an expanded clone, and some rows leave it out.

TRBJ2-7	TRBV25-1	NA	ASSERGTVYEQY
NA	TRBV7-9	NA	ASSPRDRGGDGYEQY
NA	TRBV29-1	NA	SVEDPAGGSYEQY
TRBJ1-5	TRBV9	NA	ASSPGQGNQPQH
TRBJ1-2	TRBV4-1	NA	ASSQGTGPYGYT
TRBJ2-7	TRBV30	NA	AWSVGTGLSYEQY
TRBJ1-6	TRBV27	NA	ASRPTSGVGWGSPLH
TRBJ2-7	TRBV11-2	few	ASSAHPGLADWTYEQY
TRBJ1-5	TRBV19	medium-sized	ASHGGDRGLGWNQPQH
TRBJ1-5	TRBV6-5	NA	ASSPGTGYNQPQH
TRBJ1-1	TRBV30	NA	AWSVLRDTEAF
TRBJ2-7	TRBV4-1	medium-sized	ASSPGLVPDEQY
TRBJ2-5	TRBV4-2	NA	ASSQNSGSQETQY
TRBJ2-7	TRBV6-1	NA	ASSEELAGGLYEQY
TRBJ1-5	TRBV12-5	NA	ASGYGTTSNQPQH
TRBJ2-7	TRBV19	NA	ASSRSGTSGRRWFEQY
TRBJ1-2	TRBV7-9	NA	ASSPDRWYGYT
TRBJ1-5	TRBV18	few	ASATGTGGNQPQH
TRBJ1-5	TRBV7-9	few	ASSFGANQPQH
TRBJ1-2	TRBV19	NA	ASSPLTGENPLYGYT
TRBJ2-7	TRBV6-1	NA	ASSALPTVSSYEQY
TRBJ2-7	TRBV13	NA	ASSGLAGGRPYEQY
TRBJ1-2	TRBV6-5	NA	ASSPGGVWDGYT
TRBJ2-7	TRBV19	once	ASSIGVAGSYEQY
TRBJ2-7	TRBV4-2	NA	ASSQDEGGSYEQY
TRBJ1-1	TRBV9	NA	ASSYSGGEAF
TRBJ2-7	TRBV11-3	NA	ASSPRTGTGPSYEQY
TRBJ1-1	TRBV19	NA	ASSIGGGTNTEAF
TRBJ1-5	TRBV28	NA	ASSLWAGERNQPQH
TRBJ1-1	TRBV19	once	ASSQGVLTEAF
TRBJ2-7	TRBV6-5	NA	ASKDGQGSYEQY
TRBJ2-7	TRBV14	NA	ASSQRAYEQY
TRBJ1-5	TRBV6-4	NA	ASRSRDLDICSNQPQH
TRBJ2-5	TRBV9	NA	ASSVSGRSQETQY
TRBJ2-7	TRBV28	NA	ASGGITGVKDEQY
TRBJ2-7	TRBV19	NA	ASSRDYAWEQY
TRBJ2-7	TRBV28	NA	ASSPGETLTEQY
TRBJ2-7	TRBV11-1	NA	ASSLRDWEENYYEQY
TRBJ2-6	TRBV27	NA	ASTDRLAGAGANVLT
TRBJ1-2	TRBV7-9	NA	ASSTDTALLLSGYT
TRBJ2-7	TRBV11-3	NA	ASSLDRAGGSYEQY
TRBJ1-5	TRBV16	NA	ASSSYRANQPQH
TRBJ1-1	TRBV6-5	NA	ASSYGTGGAGAF
TRBJ1-2	TRBV6-1	NA	ASSEDGNYGYT
TRBJ2-7	TRBV28	NA	ASNLQGGSYEQY